These T cell receptor beta chains were read from a single sample in a study of a mutant IDH1 vaccine in newly diagnosed glioma. Antigens for these TCRs are unknown. The assay was immunoSEQ multiplex PCR, and TCRdb's table has in-frame clones only and misses some. The table has about 44,000 clones, 91% seen once. Sequencing was performed on PBMCs, taken from a glioma patient whose treatment included an IDH1 peptide vaccine. The receptors come from a man aged 50 to 60 with glioma. The CDR3 runs from the conserved cysteine through the conserved F or W. A D gene is named only where the DNA matches it firmly. Clone size is given for some rows only: seen once, a few or many times, or a class if the clone is expanded.

TRBV30,NA,NA,TRBJ2-5,TGTGCCTGGAGTTGGACGGGTCTGGGGGAGACCCAGTACTTC,CAWSWTGLGETQYF
TRBV29-1,NA,NA,TRBJ2-7,TGCAGCGTTGAAGAAGGTAATTCGTACGAGCAGTACTTC,CSVEEGNSYEQYF
TRBV4-2,NA,NA,TRBJ2-1,TGTGCCAGCAGCCAAGATAAAGCGGTCAACAATGAGCAGTTCTTC,CASSQDKAVNNEQFF
TRBV7-2,NA,NA,TRBJ2-5,TGTGCCAGCAGCTTAGCCGGAGTAACAGTCGGAGAGCAGTACTTC,CASSLAGVTVGEQYF
TRBV4-1,NA,TRBD1,TRBJ2-7,TGCGCCAGCAGCCAAGGGGGACAGCGGTCCCTAGGGTACGAGCAGTACTTC,CASSQGGQRSLGYEQYF
TRBV2,NA,NA,TRBJ1-5,TGTGCCAGCAGCCCGACAGGTCGGGTCACTCAGCCCCAGCATTTT,CASSPTGRVTQPQHF
TRBV15,NA,TRBD2,TRBJ2-3,TGTGCCACAACCCCGGGCCGGCTAGCGGGAGGGTCGACAGATACGCAGTATTTT,CATTPGRLAGGSTDTQYF
TRBV11-2,NA,NA,TRBJ2-7,TGTGCCAGCAGCTTGGGGGACGTCAGCTCCTACGAGCAGTACTTC,CASSLGDVSSYEQYF
TRBV4-3,NA,NA,TRBJ2-2,TGCGCCAGCAGCCACGCCAAGTATAACGGGGAGCTGTTTTTT,CASSHAKYNGELFF
TRBV4-2,NA,NA,TRBJ1-2,TGTGCCAGCAGCCAAAGGTGGCAGGGATATGGCTACACCTTC,CASSQRWQGYGYTF
TRBV2,NA,NA,TRBJ1-1,TGTGCCAGATACGCCCGTGGAGGGTCAAGGAACACTGAAGCTTTCTTT,CARYARGGSRNTEAFF
TRBV5-1,NA,TRBD1,TRBJ2-5,TGCGCCAGCAGCTTCAGCGACAGGGGTTTTAAGACCCAGTACTTC,CASSFSDRGFKTQYF
TRBV4-1,NA,TRBD2,TRBJ2-7,TGCGCCAGCAGCCAAGAGTGGGACGGGTTGGGGACTAGCGGATCCTACGAGCAGTACTTC,CASSQEWDGLGTSGSYEQYF
TRBV20-1,NA,NA,TRBJ1-1,TGCAGTGCTAGGCCTCAGGGGCGGGCTTTCTTT,CSARPQGRAFF
TRBV7-2,NA,NA,TRBJ1-1,TGTGCCAGCAGCACAGGAACAGGAAACACTGAAGCTTTCTTT,CASSTGTGNTEAFF
TRBV30,NA,TRBD1,TRBJ1-2,TGTGCCTGGACGACAGGGTTAGGTGGCTACACCTTC,CAWTTGLGGYTF
TRBV19,once,TRBD1,TRBJ1-6,TGTGCCAGTAGTATACAGGGACAGGGCGGATCACCCCTCCACTTT,CASSIQGQGGSPLHF
TRBV27,NA,TRBD1,TRBJ1-2,TGTGCCAGCAGCCGTCGGGGGACAGGGCTCTATGGCTACACCTTC,CASSRRGTGLYGYTF
TRBV7-8,NA,NA,TRBJ2-2,TGTGCCAGCAGCTTCGCAGGGCGGTCCGGGGAGCTGTTTTTT,CASSFAGRSGELFF
TRBV5-1,NA,NA,TRBJ1-5,TGCGCCAGCAGCCCACAGAGCAATCAGCCCCAGCATTTT,CASSPQSNQPQHF
TRBV10-3,NA,NA,TRBJ1-5,TGTGCCATCAGGGCTGGAGGGCAGGGTCAGCCCCAGCATTTT,CAIRAGGQGQPQHF
TRBV9,NA,NA,TRBJ2-7,TGTGCCAGCAGCGTCACCGGACTCTCCTACGAGCAGTACTTC,CASSVTGLSYEQYF
TRBV6-1,NA,TRBD1,TRBJ2-7,TGTGCCATCAACGACAGGGGTTACGTTGTGCAGTACTTC,CAINDRGYVVQYF
TRBV4-1,NA,NA,TRBJ1-5,TGCGCCAGCAGCCAAGAGCCTCATAGCAATCAGCCCCAGCATTTT,CASSQEPHSNQPQHF
TRBV4-3,NA,NA,TRBJ2-2,TGCGCCAGCAGCCAAGACCCAGGGTCGAACACCGGGGAGCTGTTTTTT,CASSQDPGSNTGELFF
TRBV14,NA,NA,TRBJ2-1,TGTGCCAGCAGCCAAGATCGGTACAATGAGCAGTTCTTC,CASSQDRYNEQFF
TRBV28,NA,NA,TRBJ1-4,TGTGCCAGCAGACTCCCAGGGGCCGGTAATGAAAAACTGTTTTTT,CASRLPGAGNEKLFF
TRBV28,once,TRBD2,TRBJ2-7,TGTGCCAGCAGGGCCGAAGCGGGAACCTACGAGCAGTACTTC,CASRAEAGTYEQYF
TRBV15,NA,TRBD1,TRBJ2-1,TGTGCCACCAGCAGAGACCTCCCCGACAGGGTGGAGTTCTTC,CATSRDLPDRVEFF
TRBV7-9,NA,TRBD1,TRBJ1-2,TGTGCCAGCAGCCCAAAGACGCCGGGACAGGGAGAAGATGGCTACACCTTC,CASSPKTPGQGEDGYTF
TRBV5-1,NA,NA,TRBJ2-7,TGCGCCAGCAGCTTGGGGCAGGGCTCGGGCGAGCAGTACTTC,CASSLGQGSGEQYF
TRBV7-9,NA,TRBD1,TRBJ2-1,TGTGCCAGCAGCACCCCTCGACAGGGGGCTAGGTCCTACAATGAGCAGTTCTTC,CASSTPRQGARSYNEQFF
TRBV4-1,NA,NA,TRBJ1-1,TGCGCCAGCAGCCAACTCGACTCTGAAGCTTTCTTT,CASSQLDSEAFF
TRBV28,NA,TRBD2,TRBJ2-7,TGTGCCAGCAGTCTTGGAGTGACTAGCGGGTACTACGAGCAGTACTTC,CASSLGVTSGYYEQYF
TRBV7-2,NA,NA,TRBJ2-7,TGTGCCAGCAGCTTAAGTCCACAGAGTACCTACGAGCAGTACTTC,CASSLSPQSTYEQYF
TRBV9,NA,TRBD1,TRBJ2-7,TGTGCCAGCAGCCTAGGACCGGGACAGGGGGCGCGCGAGCAGTACTTC,CASSLGPGQGAREQYF
TRBV9,NA,NA,TRBJ2-3,TGTGCCAGCAGCCCCCAGGCAGCCACCCCTACAGATACGCAGTATTTT,CASSPQAATPTDTQYF
TRBV7-2,NA,NA,TRBJ1-6,TGTGCCAGCAGCTTATGGTCGGGGAATAATTCACCCCTCCACTTT,CASSLWSGNNSPLHF
TRBV2,NA,NA,TRBJ1-4,TGTGCCAGCAGTTTGGACACCCTAGGGGAAAAACTGTTTTTT,CASSLDTLGEKLFF
TRBV5-6,NA,NA,TRBJ2-5,TGTGCCAGCAGCCCCCTGGGGAGGGGGCTGGCGAAAGAGACCCAGTACTTC,CASSPLGRGLAKETQYF
TRBV14,once,NA,TRBJ2-2,TGTGCCAGCAGCCAATCGCGAACGATGAACACCGGGGAGCTGTTTTTT,CASSQSRTMNTGELFF
TRBV6-6,NA,NA,TRBJ2-5,TGTGCCAGCAGTTACCGTTTGGATCAAGAGACCCAGTACTTC,CASSYRLDQETQYF
TRBV7-8,NA,TRBD2,TRBJ2-7,TGTGCCAGCAGCCTACGGACTAGCGGGAGCTACGAGCAGTACTTC,CASSLRTSGSYEQYF
TRBV4-1,once,NA,TRBJ2-1,TGCGCCAGCAGCCAAGATCCGGTAACTGAGCAGTTCTTC,CASSQDPVTEQFF
TRBV28,NA,NA,TRBJ1-1,TGTGCCAGCAGGGAGGGGGGCACTGAAGCTTTCTTT,CASREGGTEAFF
TRBV9,NA,TRBD1,TRBJ1-3,TGTGCCAGCAGAGATGGACAGGGTGGAAACACCATATATTTT,CASRDGQGGNTIYF
TRBV5-1,NA,NA,TRBJ1-4,TGCGCCAGCAGCTTAGGGGCCACGAGCGAAAAACTGTTTTTT,CASSLGATSEKLFF
TRBV2,NA,NA,TRBJ2-2,TGTGCCAGCAGGGATGGAGCGAACACCGGGGAGCTGTTTTTT,CASRDGANTGELFF
TRBV28,NA,NA,TRBJ1-1,TGTGCCAGCAGTTTGAGACCGAACACTGAAGCTTTCTTT,CASSLRPNTEAFF
TRBV20-1,NA,NA,TRBJ2-1,TGCAGTGTAGGGGGGTATGAGCAGTTCTTC,CSVGGYEQFF
TRBV6-5,NA,TRBD1,TRBJ1-1,TGTGCCAGCAGCCACCGGGACAGGGGGCGTGAAGCTTTCTTT,CASSHRDRGREAFF
TRBV6-1,NA,NA,TRBJ1-2,TGTGCCATCTACAGGGTGGGCTATGGCTACACCTTC,CAIYRVGYGYTF
TRBV5-1,NA,NA,TRBJ1-2,TGCGCCAGCAGCTTAGGATACTATGGCTACACCTTC,CASSLGYYGYTF
TRBV6-1,NA,TRBD1,TRBJ1-2,TGTGCCAGCAGTGAAGTAGGGACAGGAATAGCTAACTATGGCTACACCTTC,CASSEVGTGIANYGYTF
TRBV7-3,NA,TRBD2,TRBJ2-3,TGTGCCAGCAGCCCGGGACTAGCGGGAGACACAGATACGCAGTATTTT,CASSPGLAGDTDTQYF
TRBV7-6,NA,TRBD1,TRBJ1-3,TGTGCCAGCAGCTTAGTAGGGACAGGGGTCGGAAACACCATATATTTT,CASSLVGTGVGNTIYF
TRBV29-1,NA,TRBD2,TRBJ2-5,TGCAGCGCCCTCGGGGGGGTGCAAGAGACCCAGTACTTC,CSALGGVQETQYF
TRBV10-1,once,NA,TRBJ2-7,TGCGCCAGCAGTGCCTCCCTAGGGCCCTACGAGCAGTACTTC,CASSASLGPYEQYF
TRBV30,NA,NA,TRBJ1-5,TGTGCCTGGAGTAGAAGCGGGAGCAATCAGCCCCAGCATTTT,CAWSRSGSNQPQHF